The 2 T cell receptor beta chains listed next were all sequenced from one sample in a study of STAT5B mutations in CD4+ large granular lymphocyte leukemia. The method was immunoSEQ multiplex PCR; TCRdb's version includes in-frame clones alone and lacks a portion of them. Among about 29,000 clones listed, approximately 80% were seen once. The sample taken for sequencing was CD4+ T cells from blood buffy coats. These receptor sequences come from a human donor in good health.

This clone was recorded once. CDR3 nucleotides: TGTGCCAGCAGTATCGACAATGAGCAGTTCTTC. This translates into CASSIDNEQFF. The chain carries TRBV6-6 and TRBJ2-1; no definite D call. V was trimmed by 5 bases and J by 5 bases, leaving 4 bases between them. This CDR3 has 11 residues. Germline CDR1 MNHNY, CDR2 SVGAGI (reference sequence).

This clone occurred a few times. This chain connects TRBV7-6 to TRBJ2-7, with TRBD2 identical over 10 bases. The CDR3 has 16 residues. The germline V gene has CDR1 SGHVS and CDR2 FNYEAQ. Unmatched junction bases numbered 7, after V lost 0 bases and J lost 5 bases. For the CDR3, the DNA is TGTGCCAGCAGCTTAGCTGGAGGTCTAGCGGGAGACGAGCAGTACTTC. It is translated as CASSLAGGLAGDEQYF.